This passage covers 10 T cell receptor beta chains from one sample sequenced in a study of blood T cells in healthy people across ages (dated by TCRdb to about 2015). The library was prepared using 5' RACE. The listed sequencing device is Illumina HiSeq 2500. A second PCR of about 7 to 12 cycles was run with a J-beta primer mix and a sample-barcoded 5' primer. In-frame beta chains were kept once TCRdb had trimmed the public reads at Q25 with fastp and called clones with MiXCR. Rows are unified per CDR3 protein, each entry keeping the most common DNA and genes. Across this sample there are 700,000 to 950,000 distinct CDR3 sequences, with approximately 39% seen only once. 20% to 25% of the sample rests with the top ten. The specimen was blood. All receptors derive from a woman between 55 and 75 years old in good health.

This clonotype was detected only a few times. This chain joins TRBV29-1 and TRBJ2-7; TRBD2 matches at 7 bases. Germline trimming cut 0 bases from V and 4 bases from J; bases unmatched to any gene: 18. The germline V gene encodes CDR1 SQVTM and CDR2 ANQGSEA. The CDR3 extends over 18 amino acids. CDR3 residues: CSVEDHKGGAGASYEQYF. Here the CDR3 DNA reads TGCAGCGTTGAAGATCATAAAGGTGGGGCGGGAGCTTCGTACGAGCAGTACTTC.

The chain joins TRBV18 to TRBJ2-1; 7 bases line up with TRBD1. CDR1 KGHSH and CDR2 LQKENI come from the germline V gene. V shed 3 bases, J shed 8 bases, and the junction held 7 bases outside the gene matches. The CDR3 runs to 14 residues. CDR3 region: CASSPDRVGDEQFF. The DNA of the CDR3 is TGTGCCAGCTCACCCGACAGGGTGGGCGATGAGCAGTTCTTC.

This chain joins TRBV7-9 and TRBJ2-6; D is unclear. Trimming shortened V by 6 bases and J by 0 bases, and 15 bases separated the two germline ends. This CDR3 is built from 17 residues. Germline V CDR1 and CDR2: SEHNR, FQNEAQ (reference sequence). The CDR3 sequence: CASSPHRLASGANVLTF. The CDR3 DNA reads as TGTGCCAGCAGTCCCCACCGCTTAGCCTCTGGGGCCAACGTCCTGACTTTC.

This clonotype was observed a handful of times. V usage is TRBV6-1 and J usage is TRBJ2-3, with TRBD2 identical over 10 bases. The CDR3 covers 18 residues. Unmatched junction bases numbered 15, after V lost 2 bases and J lost 7 bases. The germline V gene encodes CDR1 MNHNS and CDR2 SASEGT. The CDR3 loop reads CASSEREYSGGKMYTQYF. Here the CDR3 DNA reads TGTGCCAGCAGTGAAAGGGAGTATAGCGGGGGGAAGATGTATACGCAGTATTTT.

Regarding this clonotype: Relative to the germline gene, one junction end is altered; a read error may explain this. The genes are TRBV6-1 and TRBJ2-3; TRBD2 might be the D (7 bases). This CDR3 comprises 19 residues. Germline loops: CDR1 MNHNS, CDR2 SASEGT. CDR3 nucleotides: TGTACCAGCAGTCCCTTAGGTTGGGGGGGCCTGAATAGCACAGATACGCAGTATTTT. Translating it yields CTSSPLGWGGLNSTDTQYF.

This clonotype was counted between two and nine times. This CDR3 is CATSRWDRDNEKLFF. The CDR3 DNA reads TGTGCCACCAGCCGATGGGACAGAGATAATGAAAAACTGTTTTTT. The V and J genes are TRBV15 and TRBJ1-4; 7 nucleotides line up with TRBD1. CDR3 length: 15 residues. The ends lost 5 bases at V and 4 bases at J; junction bases unmatched: 7. Germline V gene data show CDR1 as LNHNV and CDR2 as YYDKDF (reference sequence).

There are many counts of this clonotype. The chain couples TRBV4-3 to TRBJ2-1; 11 bases are a match to TRBD2. V gave up 0 bases and J gave up 0 bases; unmatched junction bases: 7. Germline assignment: CDR1 LGHNA and CDR2 YSLEER. CDR3 length: 19 residues. DNA of the CDR3: TGCGCCAGCAGCCAAGATCTACTAGCGGGAGCGAGCTCCTACAATGAGCAGTTCTTC. This translates into CASSQDLLAGASSYNEQFF.

This clonotype has only a few counts. The genes are TRBV5-1 and TRBJ1-4; D remains unclear. Germline assignment: CDR1 SGHRS and CDR2 YFSETQ. CDR3 length: 15 amino acids. The germline V and J ends were trimmed by 0 bases and 4 bases, with 10 bases remaining between them. CDR3 sequence reads: CASSLVANFNEKLFF. CDR3 DNA: TGCGCCAGCAGCTTGGTTGCCAATTTTAATGAAAAACTGTTTTTT.

The chain has TRBV18 and TRBJ2-6, with a possible D match to TRBD2 (5 bases). CDR3 length: 16 residues. V lost 0 bases and J 0 bases, leaving 6 bases between the germline ends. Germline V gene data show CDR1 as KGHSH and CDR2 as LQKENI. The CDR3 here is CASSPPGSSGANVLTF. The CDR3, as DNA: TGTGCCAGCTCACCACCAGGGAGCTCTGGGGCCAACGTCCTGACTTTC.

The chain uses TRBV13 and TRBJ2-7; D remains unclear. V gave up 5 bases and J gave up 3 bases, with 17 bases separating them. The CDR3 has 15 amino acids. Per germline, CDR1 PRHDT and CDR2 FYEKMQ (reference sequence). This CDR3 reads CASSQAIAGNYEQYF. CDR3 nucleotide sequence: TGTGCCAGCAGCCAAGCAATAGCAGGAAACTACGAGCAGTACTTC.